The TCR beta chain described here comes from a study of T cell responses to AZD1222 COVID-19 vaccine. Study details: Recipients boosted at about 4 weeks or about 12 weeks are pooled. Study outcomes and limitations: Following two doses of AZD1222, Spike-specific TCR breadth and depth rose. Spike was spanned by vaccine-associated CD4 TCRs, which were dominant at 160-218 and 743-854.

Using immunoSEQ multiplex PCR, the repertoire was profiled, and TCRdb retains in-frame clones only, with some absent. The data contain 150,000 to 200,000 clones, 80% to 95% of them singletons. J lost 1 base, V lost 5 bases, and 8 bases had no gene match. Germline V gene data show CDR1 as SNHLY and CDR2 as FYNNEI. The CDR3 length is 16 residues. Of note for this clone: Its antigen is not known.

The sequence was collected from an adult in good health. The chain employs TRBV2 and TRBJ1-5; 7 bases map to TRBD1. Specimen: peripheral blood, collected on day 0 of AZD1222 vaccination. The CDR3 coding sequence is TGTGCCAGCAGTCAGACAGGGCTCTACAGCAATCAGCCCCAGCATTTT. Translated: CASSQTGLYSNQPQHF.